Listed below are T cell receptor beta chains from one sample, sequenced in a study of neoadjuvant anti-PD-1 for oral cavity cancer. Here immunoSEQ multiplex PCR was the method, and the copy in TCRdb shows in-frame clones only, minus some. The table records some 6,700 clones, roughly 78% of them present only once. The material sequenced was PBMCs, taken before nivolumab (anti-PD-1) treatment. The receptor source for this set is a person between 40 and 85 years old with oral cavity squamous cell carcinoma. The CDR3 runs from the conserved cysteine through the conserved F or W. The D gene is left open where the match is weak. Some rows mark clone size as missing; the rest say once, few, many or name a class of expanded clone.

v_call	j_call	d_call	clone_size	cdr3_aa	cdr3_nt
TRBV6-5	TRBJ2-7	TRBD1	.	CASSYDRAYEQYF	TGTGCCAGCAGTTACGACAGGGCCTACGAGCAGTACTTC
TRBV5-1	TRBJ2-5	.	.	CASFGASQETQYF	TGCGCCAGCTTTGGTGCCTCCCAAGAGACCCAGTACTTC
TRBV6-6	TRBJ1-1	.	once	CASSYLLNTEAFF	TGTGCCAGCAGTTACTTACTGAACACTGAAGCTTTCTTT
TRBV4-3	TRBJ2-1	.	.	CASSQDSLSYNEQFF	TGCGCCAGCAGCCAGGACAGTCTCTCCTACAATGAGCAGTTCTTC
TRBV4-3	TRBJ2-1	TRBD1	once	CASSQEGQGSYNEQFF	TGCGCCAGCAGCCAGGAGGGACAGGGTTCCTACAATGAGCAGTTCTTC
TRBV9	TRBJ2-1	TRBD2	once	CASSVGGGDYNEQFF	TGTGCCAGCAGCGTAGGTGGGGGGGACTACAATGAGCAGTTCTTC
TRBV7-9	TRBJ1-2	TRBD1	few	CASRPTGPGYGYTF	TGTGCCAGCAGACCGACAGGGCCAGGGTATGGCTACACCTTC
TRBV10-1	TRBJ2-7	TRBD1	.	CASSKGQTYEQYF	TGCGCCAGCAGCAAGGGACAGACCTACGAGCAGTACTTC
TRBV7-9	TRBJ1-2	TRBD1	.	CASSDREASLDYGYTF	TGTGCCAGCAGCGACAGGGAGGCGAGTCTGGACTATGGCTACACCTTC
TRBV11-2	TRBJ1-5	.	.	CASSLERNQPQHF	TGTGCCAGCAGCTTAGAAAGGAATCAGCCCCAGCATTTT
TRBV5-4	TRBJ1-1	TRBD1	few	CASSSKPGQQIEAFF	TGTGCCAGCAGCTCCAAGCCGGGACAGCAAATTGAAGCTTTCTTT
TRBV30	TRBJ1-3	.	.	CAWILGLGANTIYF	TGTGCCTGGATCTTGGGCCTAGGGGCAAACACCATATATTTT
TRBV9	TRBJ2-3	.	.	CASSVGGSSTDTQYF	TGTGCCAGCAGCGTAGGAGGTTCTAGCACAGATACGCAGTATTTT
TRBV7-2	TRBJ2-5	.	.	CASSLGTQETQYF	TGTGCCAGCAGCCTAGGGACACAAGAGACCCAGTACTTC
TRBV4-2	TRBJ2-7	.	.	CASSQDRGGHLSYEQYF	TGTGCCAGCAGCCAAGATAGGGGGGGGCACCTCTCCTACGAGCAGTACTTC
TRBV6-6	TRBJ1-3	.	few	CASSYAPGSSGNTIYF	TGTGCCAGCAGTTACGCTCCAGGGAGCTCTGGAAACACCATATATTTT
TRBV11-2	TRBJ1-1	.	.	CASSPLWGRNTEAFF	TGTGCCAGCAGTCCCCTATGGGGCAGAAACACTGAAGCTTTCTTT
TRBV7-6	TRBJ1-2	TRBD1	.	CASSLTRGFYGYTF	TGTGCCAGCAGCTTAACCAGGGGGTTCTATGGCTACACCTTC
TRBV29-1	TRBJ2-7	.	.	CSVLPQTDSYEQYF	TGCAGCGTCTTGCCCCAGACAGATTCTTACGAGCAGTACTTC
TRBV25-1	TRBJ1-2	.	few	CASSLEGDRYTF	TGTGCCAGCAGTTTGGAAGGGGATCGCTACACCTTC
TRBV9	TRBJ2-1	TRBD2	.	CASSTYLAVSYNEQFF	TGTGCCAGCAGCACCTACCTAGCGGTATCCTACAATGAGCAGTTCTTC
TRBV19	TRBJ2-1	.	once	CASRKVSSSYNEQFF	TGTGCCAGTAGGAAGGTTTCGAGCTCCTACAATGAGCAGTTCTTC
TRBV7-9	TRBJ2-3	TRBD1	once	CASSLTDRAWDTQYF	TGTGCCAGCAGCTTAACGGACAGGGCTTGGGATACGCAGTATTTT
TRBV27	TRBJ1-4	TRBD1	few	CASSSGGRANEKLFF	TGTGCCAGCAGTTCAGGGGGCAGGGCTAATGAAAAACTGTTTTTT
TRBV5-1	TRBJ1-3	.	.	CASSLDPSGNTIYF	TGCGCCAGCAGCTTAGATCCCTCTGGAAACACCATATATTTT
TRBV7-2	TRBJ2-7	TRBD1	.	CASSLVTGGKYEQYF	TGTGCCAGCAGCTTAGTAACAGGGGGCAAGTACGAGCAGTACTTC
TRBV4-1	TRBJ1-1	.	few	CASSQEDTDTEAFF	TGCGCCAGCAGCCAAGAGGACACCGACACTGAAGCTTTCTTT
TRBV28	TRBJ2-7	.	.	CASSLGGQRDEQYF	TGTGCCAGCAGTTTAGGGGGGCAGCGCGACGAGCAGTACTTC
TRBV11-2	TRBJ2-3	TRBD2	.	CASSSPGTSGGTTDTQYF	TGTGCCAGCAGCTCCCCCGGGACTAGCGGGGGTACTACAGATACGCAGTATTTT
TRBV27	TRBJ1-1	TRBD1	once	CASSLTKTGSTEAFF	TGTGCCAGCAGTTTAACTAAGACAGGGAGTACTGAAGCTTTCTTT
TRBV28	TRBJ1-1	.	once	CASSSVGELNTEAFF	TGTGCCAGCAGTTCAGTCGGGGAACTGAACACTGAAGCTTTCTTT
TRBV29-1	TRBJ1-1	TRBD1	few	CSVGSGGSTEAFF	TGCAGCGTTGGGTCAGGGGGGAGTACTGAAGCTTTCTTT
TRBV29-1	TRBJ2-5	TRBD2	.	CSVDTGGGETQYF	TGCAGCGTTGACACGGGGGGAGGTGAGACCCAGTACTTC
TRBV4-3	TRBJ2-3	TRBD2	.	CASSQDSPGTSWTETQYF	TGCGCCAGCAGCCAAGACTCCCCGGGGACTAGTTGGACGGAGACGCAGTATTTT
TRBV4-3	TRBJ1-3	.	.	CASSQGEGYVAGTIYF	TGCGCCAGCAGCCAAGGGGAGGGTTACGTCGCCGGCACCATATATTTT
TRBV7-2	TRBJ2-7	TRBD2	few	CASSSQGLAGLHEQYF	TGTGCCAGCAGCTCTCAGGGACTAGCGGGGCTGCACGAGCAGTACTTC
TRBV15	TRBJ2-5	.	.	CATSRAGTETQYF	TGTGCCACCAGCAGAGCCGGGACAGAGACCCAGTACTTC
TRBV4-2	TRBJ2-1	TRBD2	.	CASSPGLAGGRDEQFF	TGTGCCAGCAGCCCGGGACTAGCGGGGGGGCGCGATGAGCAGTTCTTC
TRBV6-5	TRBJ1-1	.	.	CASSYGWTENTEAFF	TGTGCCAGCAGTTACGGATGGACAGAGAACACTGAAGCTTTCTTT
TRBV19	TRBJ2-5	.	.	CASSIETGRKETQYF	TGTGCCAGTAGTATAGAGACAGGACGGAAAGAGACCCAGTACTTC
TRBV7-8	TRBJ2-7	TRBD1	.	CASSLRIPGQGAFEQYF	TGTGCCAGCAGCTTACGTATACCGGGACAGGGGGCGTTCGAGCAGTACTTC
TRBV6-5	TRBJ2-7	.	.	CASRWGTEQYF	TGTGCCAGCAGGTGGGGGACCGAGCAGTACTTC
TRBV6-5	TRBJ1-2	.	.	CASRSTGSYGYTF	TGTGCCAGCAGATCCACAGGTTCTTATGGCTACACCTTC
TRBV7-9	TRBJ2-5	TRBD1	once	CASSHRQGRQETQYF	TGTGCCAGCAGCCACAGACAGGGTCGGCAAGAGACCCAGTACTTC
TRBV7-2	TRBJ2-7	.	.	CASIPGDNGYEQYF	TGTGCCAGCATCCCTGGGGACAACGGCTACGAGCAGTACTTC
TRBV27	TRBJ2-2	TRBD1	.	CASSLTWTGRTGELFF	TGTGCCAGCAGTTTAACATGGACAGGGAGAACCGGGGAGCTGTTTTTT
TRBV19	TRBJ2-7	.	.	CASSIGSLTYEQYF	TGTGCCAGTAGTATAGGTAGTCTGACCTACGAGCAGTACTTC
TRBV6-1	TRBJ2-3	TRBD1	.	CASSPDRELADTQYF	TGTGCCAGCAGTCCAGACAGGGAATTGGCAGATACGCAGTATTTT
TRBV28	TRBJ2-5	TRBD2	.	CASSFGLAGQETQYF	TGTGCCAGCAGCTTCGGACTAGCGGGGCAAGAGACCCAGTACTTC
TRBV10-1	TRBJ2-2	.	.	CASSESSEAGELFF	TGCGCCAGCAGTGAGTCCTCCGAGGCCGGGGAGCTGTTTTTT
TRBV2	TRBJ1-4	TRBD1	.	CASRPDRVGAEKLFF	TGTGCCAGCAGACCGGACAGGGTCGGGGCTGAAAAACTGTTTTTT
TRBV4-3	TRBJ1-2	TRBD1	.	CASSQGIGTGGSNGYTF	TGCGCCAGCAGCCAAGGGATTGGGACAGGCGGGAGCAATGGCTACACCTTC
TRBV19	TRBJ1-2	TRBD1	.	CASIDPARDRANYGYTF	TGTGCCAGTATTGACCCCGCCCGGGACAGGGCTAACTATGGCTACACCTTC
TRBV6-6	TRBJ1-6	.	few	CASSNLFNSPLHF	TGTGCCAGCAGCAACCTATTTAATTCACCCCTCCACTTT